Here is one TCR beta chain with its context. This clone was picked up a small number of times. It has no known antigen specificity. The sample holds no much larger clone one base away, and base qualities are not on file. This specimen comes from a study of T cells after posttransplantation cyclophosphamide listed by TCRdb under 2016. Looking at the study overall: Using TRB sequencing, the study followed how the T cell repertoire reconstituted after myeloablative bone marrow transplantation in which posttransplantation cyclophosphamide served as GVHD prophylaxis. TRB sequencing was also done on up to about 3 additional blood samples from 2 to 5.2 years after transplant in 3 patients, and on pretransplant blood from 4 patients. Because TRA and TRB clonality were tightly correlated in 9 samples, subsequent TCR analyses were focused on TRB only. Public TRB sequences were searched against a database of over 3,500 sequences associated with responses to pathogens, tumor antigens, self-antigens and alloantigens. Blood from every one of the 30 or so PTCy patients who had 1-year posttransplant specimens underwent TRB sequencing. Samples from roughly 32 PTCy-treated patients, along with samples from 16 of their related bone marrow donors, underwent antigen receptor sequencing.

Genomic DNA was the input for TRB sequencing, which was run either with the immunoSEQ assay at survey resolution or with the hsTCRB kit. As for how the authors treated the data: The immunoSEQ software handled the initial read processing, while the LymphoSeq R package was used for the repertoire analyses. Clonality was computed as 1 minus normalized Shannon entropy, and a Gini coefficient was also calculated for each TRB dataset. To infer phenotypes in unsorted samples, TRB sequences from sorted subsets of the recipient or donor were mapped onto unsorted samples from the same recipient. TCRdb mirrors the immuneACCESS table, restricted to in-frame sequences. Some clones are absent from its copies; in checked studies, under half trace to an unresolved V gene, and the reason for the others is unknown. V and J calls plus clone size are reproduced from that table; the DNA served to infer D and trimming. The sample features approximately 41,000 clones, and none is a singleton. The ten largest clonotypes hold roughly 2.5% of the sample.

The germline V gene sets CDR1 to SGHNT and CDR2 to YENEEA. The CDR3 covers 15 residues, taking in both the cysteine and the phenylalanine. The kept DNA is CDR3 alone, 45 bases in frame from the first base. V has 5 bases trimmed and J has 2 bases trimmed; junction bases matching no gene number 5. Peripheral blood samples were provided by related bone marrow donors on the day of marrow donation. Peripheral blood and bone marrow mononuclear cells were isolated by Ficoll-Hypaque density centrifugation and cryopreserved. What the work shows at the level of the full study, not this receptor alone: Across the 45 to 55 patients, TRB clonality was highly associated with recipient CMV seropositivity and CMV reactivation, and diversity with PTCy was similar to that in the CNI/methotrexate controls. The TRB repertoires of T cells infiltrating skin or GI tract showed only limited overlap with the TRB repertoires of T cells in blood. Donor-recipient similarity was low at 1-2 months but rose over the first year, and later blood repertoires were often dominated by donor CD8+ memory clones.

The sample was PBMCs. This clonotype was obtained from a man in his fifties in good health, CMV-negative, and a related stem cell transplant donor. In this chain, TRBV11-3 is recombined with TRBJ1-1; 10 of the junction bases match TRBD1. CDR3 reads: CASSAGQGRNTEAFF. The sequenced DNA: TGTGCCAGCAGCGCGGGACAGGGGCGCAACACTGAAGCTTTCTTT.